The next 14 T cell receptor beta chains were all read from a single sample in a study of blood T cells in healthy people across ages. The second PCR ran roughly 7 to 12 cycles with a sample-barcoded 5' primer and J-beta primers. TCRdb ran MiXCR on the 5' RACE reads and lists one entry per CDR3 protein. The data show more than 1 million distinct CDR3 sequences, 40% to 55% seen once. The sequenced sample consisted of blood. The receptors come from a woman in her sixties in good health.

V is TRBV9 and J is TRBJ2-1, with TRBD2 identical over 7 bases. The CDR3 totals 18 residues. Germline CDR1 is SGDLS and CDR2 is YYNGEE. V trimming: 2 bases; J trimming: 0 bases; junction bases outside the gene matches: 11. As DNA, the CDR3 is TGTGCCAGCAGCGTGGGAGGGAATGTGTGGAGCTCCTACAATGAGCAGTTCTTC. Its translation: CASSVGGNVWSSYNEQFF.

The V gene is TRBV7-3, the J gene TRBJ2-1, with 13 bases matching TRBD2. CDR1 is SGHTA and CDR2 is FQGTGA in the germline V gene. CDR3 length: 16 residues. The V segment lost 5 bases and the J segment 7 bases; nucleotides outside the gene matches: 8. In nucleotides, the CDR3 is TGTGCCAGCAGCCTTAGGGGGACTAGCGGGGTGAATGAGCAGTTCTTC. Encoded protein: CASSLRGTSGVNEQFF.

The CDR3 DNA follows: TGCGCCAGCAGCCTGGAGAGGCATACGCAGTATTTT. It specifies CASSLERHTQYF. This chain uses TRBV5-1 with TRBJ2-3; D remains unclear. Germline V lookup: CDR1 SGHRS, CDR2 YFSETQ. The ends were cut back, 4 bases at V and 7 bases at J, with 10 bases in the middle. This CDR3 contains 12 residues.

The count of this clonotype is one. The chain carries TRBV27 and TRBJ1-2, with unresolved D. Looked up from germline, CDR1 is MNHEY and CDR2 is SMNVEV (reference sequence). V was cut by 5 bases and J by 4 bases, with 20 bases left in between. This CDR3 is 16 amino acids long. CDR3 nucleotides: TGTGCCAGCAGTCCCACCCCTACCGGGTTGCCCTATGGCTACACCTTC. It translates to CASSPTPTGLPYGYTF.

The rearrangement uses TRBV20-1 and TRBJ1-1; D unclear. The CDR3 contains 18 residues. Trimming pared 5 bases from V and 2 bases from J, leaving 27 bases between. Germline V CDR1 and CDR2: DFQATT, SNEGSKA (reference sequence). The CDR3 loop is CSAPPLGSPGPANTEAFF. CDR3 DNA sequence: TGCAGTGCTCCCCCACTAGGATCCCCAGGACCAGCTAACACTGAAGCTTTCTTT.

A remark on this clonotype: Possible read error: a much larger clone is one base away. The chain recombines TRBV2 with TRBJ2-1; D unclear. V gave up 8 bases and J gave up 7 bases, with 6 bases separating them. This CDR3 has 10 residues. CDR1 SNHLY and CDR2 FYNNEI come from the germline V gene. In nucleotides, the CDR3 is TGTGCCAGCGGGCTAAATGAGCAGTTCTTC. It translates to CASGLNEQFF.

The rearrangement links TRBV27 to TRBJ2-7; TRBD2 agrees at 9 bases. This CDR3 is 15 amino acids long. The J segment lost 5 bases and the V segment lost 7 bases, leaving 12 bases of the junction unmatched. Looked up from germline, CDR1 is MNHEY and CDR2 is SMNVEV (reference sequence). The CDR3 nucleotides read TGTGCCAGCATCGGGGTAGCGGGAGCGGTCGACGAGCAGTACTTC. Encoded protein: CASIGVAGAVDEQYF.

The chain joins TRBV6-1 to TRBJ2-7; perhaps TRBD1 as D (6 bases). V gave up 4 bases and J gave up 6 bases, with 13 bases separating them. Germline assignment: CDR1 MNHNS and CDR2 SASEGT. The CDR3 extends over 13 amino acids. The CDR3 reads CASSVQQGSEQYF. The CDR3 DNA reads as TGTGCCAGCAGTGTCCAACAGGGTAGCGAGCAGTACTTC.

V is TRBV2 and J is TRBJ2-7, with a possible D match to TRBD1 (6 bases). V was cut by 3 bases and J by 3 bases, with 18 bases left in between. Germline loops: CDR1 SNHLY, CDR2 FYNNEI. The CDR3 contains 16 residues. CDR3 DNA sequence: TGTGCCAGCAGTGAGGGGGCCAGGGTACTTTTCTACGAGCAGTACTTC. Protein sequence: CASSEGARVLFYEQYF.

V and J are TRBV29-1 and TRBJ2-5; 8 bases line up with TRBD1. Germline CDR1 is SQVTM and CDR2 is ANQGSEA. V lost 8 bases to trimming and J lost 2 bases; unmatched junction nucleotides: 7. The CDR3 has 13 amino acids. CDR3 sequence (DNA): TGCAGCCTCCTAGGACAGGGACAAGAGACCCAGTACTTC. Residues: CSLLGQGQETQYF.

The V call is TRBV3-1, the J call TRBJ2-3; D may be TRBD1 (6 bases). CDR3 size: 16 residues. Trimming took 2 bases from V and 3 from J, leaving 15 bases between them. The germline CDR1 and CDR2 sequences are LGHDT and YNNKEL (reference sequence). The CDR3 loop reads CASSQLEGVGTDTQYF. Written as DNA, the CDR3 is TGTGCCAGCAGCCAACTTGAGGGGGTTGGTACAGATACGCAGTATTTT.

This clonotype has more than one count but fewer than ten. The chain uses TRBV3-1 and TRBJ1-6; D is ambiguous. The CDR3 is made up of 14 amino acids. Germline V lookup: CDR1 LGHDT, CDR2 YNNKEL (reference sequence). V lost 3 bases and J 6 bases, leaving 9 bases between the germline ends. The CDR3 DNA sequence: TGTGCCAGCAGCCATTCAGACCGTAATTCACCCCTCCACTTT. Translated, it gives CASSHSDRNSPLHF. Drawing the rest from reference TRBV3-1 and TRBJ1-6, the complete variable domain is DTAVSQTPKYLVTQMGNDKSIKCEQNLGHDTMYWYKQDSKKFLKIMFSYNNKELIINETVPNRFSPKSPDKAHLNLHINSLELGDSAVYFCASSHSDRNSPLHFGNGTRLTVT.

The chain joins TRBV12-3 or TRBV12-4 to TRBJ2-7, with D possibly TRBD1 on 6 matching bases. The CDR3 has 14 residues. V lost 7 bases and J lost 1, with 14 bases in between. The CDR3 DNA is TGTGCCAGCAAAAAACAGGGAGATTCCTACGAGCAGTACTTC. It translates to CASKKQGDSYEQYF.

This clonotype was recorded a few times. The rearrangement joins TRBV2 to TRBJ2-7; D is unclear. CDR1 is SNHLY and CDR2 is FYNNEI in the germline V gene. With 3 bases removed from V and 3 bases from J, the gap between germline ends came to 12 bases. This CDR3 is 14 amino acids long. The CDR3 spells CASSDWRARYEQYF. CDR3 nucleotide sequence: TGTGCCAGCAGTGATTGGAGAGCTCGCTACGAGCAGTACTTC.